This is a list of T cell receptor beta chains from one sample in a study of shared clonotypes between healthy human individuals. Repertoires were generated with immunoSEQ multiplex PCR, while TCRdb's copy carries only in-frame clones and drops some. The repertoire holds around 2,100,000 clones, with about 95% as singletons. The specimen sequenced was naive CD8+ T cells sorted from blood. These receptors all stem from a man aged 18-30 years in good health. CDR3s include the opening cysteine and the closing phenylalanine or tryptophan. D genes are given only for firm matches. Clone size appears in some rows only: once, few, many, or a class for an expanded clone.

v_gene: TRBV7-2; j_gene: TRBJ2-1; d_gene: TRBD2; abundance: .; CDR3aa: CASSLTTSGRWNEQFF; CDR3nt: TGTGCCAGCAGCCTAACTACTAGCGGGAGGTGGAATGAGCAGTTCTTC
v_gene: TRBV12-1; j_gene: TRBJ1-5; d_gene: .; abundance: .; CDR3aa: CASSPWDRYLANQPQHF; CDR3nt: TGTGCCAGCAGCCCCTGGGACAGGTATCTTGCGAATCAGCCCCAGCATTTT
v_gene: TRBV13; j_gene: TRBJ1-2; d_gene: .; abundance: .; CDR3aa: CASSGRDAGPDGYTF; CDR3nt: TGTGCCAGCAGCGGACGGGACGCCGGGCCGGATGGCTACACCTTC
v_gene: TRBV21-1; j_gene: TRBJ2-2; d_gene: .; abundance: .; CDR3aa: CASSKGGGDSGRRELFF; CDR3nt: TGTGCCAGCAGCAAAGGGGGTGGGGATAGCGGGCGCCGGGAGCTGTTTTTT
v_gene: TRBV12-5; j_gene: TRBJ1-2; d_gene: .; abundance: .; CDR3aa: CASGLEEGFLTYGYTF; CDR3nt: TGTGCTAGTGGTTTGGAGGAGGGTTTTCTAACTTATGGCTACACCTTC
v_gene: TRBV13; j_gene: TRBJ2-2; d_gene: .; abundance: .; CDR3aa: CASSPNRATDTGELFF; CDR3nt: TGTGCCAGCAGCCCCAACAGGGCGACGGACACCGGGGAGCTGTTTTTT
v_gene: TRBV7-9; j_gene: TRBJ2-5; d_gene: TRBD2; abundance: .; CDR3aa: CASSPGLAGFQETQYF; CDR3nt: TGTGCCAGCAGCCCTGGACTAGCGGGTTTCCAAGAGACCCAGTACTTC
v_gene: TRBV6-5; j_gene: TRBJ1-1; d_gene: .; abundance: .; CDR3aa: CASSYSDEGPEAFF; CDR3nt: TGTGCCAGCAGTTACTCGGACGAGGGCCCAGAAGCTTTCTTT
v_gene: TRBV5-1; j_gene: TRBJ2-5; d_gene: .; abundance: .; CDR3aa: CASSLEIWGLETQYF; CDR3nt: TGCGCCAGCAGCTTGGAGATATGGGGCCTGGAGACCCAGTACTTC
v_gene: TRBV7-7; j_gene: TRBJ1-1; d_gene: .; abundance: .; CDR3aa: CASSLDLGTEAFF; CDR3nt: TGTGCTAGCAGCTTGGACTTGGGCACTGAAGCTTTCTTT
v_gene: TRBV5-6; j_gene: TRBJ1-4; d_gene: .; abundance: once; CDR3aa: CASSSMAGGNEKLFF; CDR3nt: TGTGCCAGCAGTTCTATGGCGGGGGGGAATGAAAAACTGTTTTTT
v_gene: TRBV7-8; j_gene: TRBJ2-1; d_gene: .; abundance: .; CDR3aa: CASSRMDGLIYNEQFF; CDR3nt: TGTGCCAGCAGCCGAATGGACGGTTTGATCTACAATGAGCAGTTCTTC
v_gene: TRBV6-5; j_gene: TRBJ2-5; d_gene: TRBD2; abundance: .; CDR3aa: CASSSVAGGGETQYF; CDR3nt: TGTGCCAGCAGTTCGGTAGCGGGGGGAGGAGAGACCCAGTACTTC
v_gene: TRBV30; j_gene: TRBJ2-3; d_gene: TRBD1; abundance: .; CDR3aa: CAWEGQTADTQYF; CDR3nt: TGTGCCTGGGAGGGACAGACAGCAGATACGCAGTATTTT
v_gene: TRBV30; j_gene: TRBJ1-4; d_gene: .; abundance: .; CDR3aa: CAWQSASATNEKLFF; CDR3nt: TGTGCCTGGCAATCCGCTAGCGCAACTAATGAAAAACTGTTTTTT
v_gene: TRBV11-2; j_gene: TRBJ2-7; d_gene: .; abundance: .; CDR3aa: CASSLQVLYEQYF; CDR3nt: TGTGCCAGCAGCTTACAGGTCCTCTACGAGCAGTACTTC
v_gene: TRBV7-8; j_gene: TRBJ2-7; d_gene: TRBD1; abundance: .; CDR3aa: CASSGGQGLGYEQYF; CDR3nt: TGTGCCAGCAGCGGGGGACAGGGGTTGGGCTACGAGCAGTACTTC
v_gene: TRBV27; j_gene: TRBJ2-2; d_gene: .; abundance: .; CDR3aa: CASSSGTTVTGELFF; CDR3nt: TGTGCCAGCAGTTCCGGGACAACCGTCACCGGGGAGCTGTTTTTT
v_gene: TRBV7-6; j_gene: TRBJ1-1; d_gene: TRBD1; abundance: .; CDR3aa: CASSFRQGEYTEAFF; CDR3nt: TGTGCCAGCAGCTTTCGACAGGGGGAGTACACTGAAGCTTTCTTT
v_gene: TRBV29-1; j_gene: TRBJ2-6; d_gene: .; abundance: .; CDR3aa: CSASGAGFSGANVLTF; CDR3nt: TGCAGCGCATCAGGGGCAGGCTTCTCTGGGGCCAACGTCCTGACTTTC
v_gene: TRBV12-2; j_gene: TRBJ2-7; d_gene: .; abundance: .; CDR3aa: CASRLVLGTSGSYEQYF; CDR3nt: TGTGCAAGTCGCTTAGTGCTCGGGACTAGCGGTTCCTACGAGCAGTACTTC
v_gene: TRBV5-1; j_gene: TRBJ2-5; d_gene: .; abundance: .; CDR3aa: CASSLAPAGPLETQYF; CDR3nt: TGCGCCAGCAGCTTAGCCCCCGCCGGACCACTGGAGACCCAGTACTTC
v_gene: TRBV5-1; j_gene: TRBJ2-7; d_gene: .; abundance: .; CDR3aa: CASSSTLLDEQYF; CDR3nt: TGCGCCAGCAGCTCTACGTTATTAGACGAGCAGTACTTC
v_gene: TRBV4-3; j_gene: TRBJ2-5; d_gene: TRBD1; abundance: .; CDR3aa: CASSQGGTGGPETQYF; CDR3nt: TGCGCCAGCAGCCAAGGGGGGACAGGGGGCCCGGAGACCCAGTACTTC
v_gene: TRBV5-5; j_gene: TRBJ2-7; d_gene: .; abundance: .; CDR3aa: CASSSTPFSSYEQYF; CDR3nt: TGTGCCAGCAGCTCCACCCCGTTCAGCTCCTACGAGCAGTACTTC
v_gene: TRBV5-6; j_gene: TRBJ2-5; d_gene: .; abundance: .; CDR3aa: CASSLTQQETQYF; CDR3nt: TGTGCCAGCAGCTTGACCCAGCAAGAGACCCAGTACTTC
v_gene: TRBV5-4; j_gene: TRBJ2-1; d_gene: TRBD1; abundance: .; CDR3aa: CASYRLGTGSRDEQFF; CDR3nt: TGTGCCAGCTACCGGTTGGGGACAGGGAGCAGGGATGAGCAGTTCTTC
v_gene: TRBV7-9; j_gene: TRBJ2-1; d_gene: .; abundance: .; CDR3aa: CAWLGGDSYNEQFF; CDR3nt: TGTGCCTGGTTGGGCGGGGACTCCTACAATGAGCAGTTCTTC
v_gene: TRBV13; j_gene: TRBJ2-7; d_gene: .; abundance: once; CDR3aa: CASSLGLETYEQYF; CDR3nt: TGTGCCAGCAGCTTAGGACTAGAAACCTACGAGCAGTACTTC
v_gene: TRBV5-4; j_gene: TRBJ2-1; d_gene: .; abundance: once; CDR3aa: CASSLVLGGNEQFF; CDR3nt: TGTGCCAGCAGCTTGGTTCTAGGAGGCAATGAGCAGTTCTTC
v_gene: TRBV2; j_gene: TRBJ1-6; d_gene: .; abundance: .; CDR3aa: CASSEEANRYNSPLHF; CDR3nt: TGTGCCAGCAGTGAAGAGGCAAACCGCTATAATTCACCCCTCCACTTT
v_gene: TRBV6-5; j_gene: TRBJ2-7; d_gene: .; abundance: .; CDR3aa: CASSYSGDGYEQYF; CDR3nt: TGTGCCAGCAGTTACTCCGGGGACGGTTACGAGCAGTACTTC
v_gene: TRBV9; j_gene: TRBJ1-2; d_gene: TRBD1; abundance: .; CDR3aa: CASSVAGAQGLYGYTF; CDR3nt: TGTGCCAGCAGCGTAGCTGGGGCACAGGGGCTCTATGGCTACACCTTC
v_gene: TRBV10-3; j_gene: TRBJ2-3; d_gene: .; abundance: .; CDR3aa: CAISESTGQGTDTQYF; CDR3nt: TGTGCCATCAGTGAGTCCACCGGGCAGGGCACAGATACGCAGTATTTT
v_gene: TRBV19; j_gene: TRBJ2-7; d_gene: TRBD1; abundance: once; CDR3aa: CASSRPPDREGAYEQYF; CDR3nt: TGTGCCAGTAGCCGCCCCCCGGACAGGGAAGGGGCCTACGAGCAGTACTTC
v_gene: TRBV12-5; j_gene: TRBJ2-4; d_gene: TRBD2; abundance: once; CDR3aa: CASGLGGEAKNIQYF; CDR3nt: TGTGCTAGTGGCCTTGGGGGGGAGGCCAAAAACATTCAGTACTTC
v_gene: TRBV7-9; j_gene: TRBJ2-1; d_gene: .; abundance: .; CDR3aa: CASSLANYRDHEQFF; CDR3nt: TGTGCCAGCAGCTTAGCGAATTACCGGGACCATGAGCAGTTCTTC
v_gene: TRBV7-9; j_gene: TRBJ2-7; d_gene: TRBD2; abundance: .; CDR3aa: CASSLETSGGPAYEQYF; CDR3nt: TGTGCCAGCAGCTTAGAGACTAGCGGGGGGCCGGCCTACGAGCAGTACTTC
v_gene: TRBV10-3; j_gene: TRBJ2-1; d_gene: TRBD2; abundance: .; CDR3aa: CAISEGRENEQFF; CDR3nt: TGTGCCATCAGTGAAGGGCGGGAGAACGAGCAGTTCTTC
v_gene: TRBV4-1; j_gene: TRBJ2-7; d_gene: .; abundance: .; CDR3aa: CASSHLTGPYEQYF; CDR3nt: TGCGCCAGCAGCCATCTGACAGGCCCCTACGAGCAGTACTTC
v_gene: TRBV4-3; j_gene: TRBJ2-5; d_gene: TRBD1; abundance: .; CDR3aa: CASSQEWATGGLQETQYF; CDR3nt: TGCGCCAGCAGCCAAGAATGGGCGACAGGGGGGCTACAAGAGACCCAGTACTTC
v_gene: TRBV28; j_gene: TRBJ1-6; d_gene: .; abundance: .; CDR3aa: CASSTGTNNSPLHF; CDR3nt: TGTGCCAGCAGCACAGGGACCAATAATTCACCCCTCCACTTT
v_gene: TRBV5-6; j_gene: TRBJ2-5; d_gene: .; abundance: once; CDR3aa: CASSLVQGYQETQYF; CDR3nt: TGTGCCAGCAGCTTGGTTCAGGGTTATCAAGAGACCCAGTACTTC
v_gene: TRBV6-5; j_gene: TRBJ2-5; d_gene: .; abundance: .; CDR3aa: CASSLGLTYQETQYF; CDR3nt: TGTGCCAGCAGCCTTGGACTAACGTACCAAGAGACCCAGTACTTC
v_gene: TRBV4-1; j_gene: TRBJ2-3; d_gene: .; abundance: .; CDR3aa: CASSQDPVLTDTQYF; CDR3nt: TGCGCCAGCAGCCAAGACCCGGTCCTAACAGATACGCAGTATTTT
v_gene: TRBV9; j_gene: TRBJ1-6; d_gene: .; abundance: .; CDR3aa: CASSGQGSPLHF; CDR3nt: TGTGCCAGCAGCGGACAAGGGTCACCCCTCCACTTT
v_gene: TRBV27; j_gene: TRBJ2-7; d_gene: .; abundance: once; CDR3aa: CASSITGGWDEQYF; CDR3nt: TGTGCCAGCAGTATTACTGGGGGCTGGGACGAGCAGTACTTC